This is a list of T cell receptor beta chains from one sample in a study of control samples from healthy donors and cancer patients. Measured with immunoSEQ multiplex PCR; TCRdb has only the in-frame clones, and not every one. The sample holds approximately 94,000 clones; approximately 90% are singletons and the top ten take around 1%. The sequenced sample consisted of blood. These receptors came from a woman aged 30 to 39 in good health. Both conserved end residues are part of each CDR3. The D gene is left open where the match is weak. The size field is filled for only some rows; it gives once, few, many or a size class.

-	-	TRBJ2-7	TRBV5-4	TGTGCCAGCAGCTCACTGGCTACCGGGACGGATCCCTACGAGCAGTACTTC	CASSSLATGTDPYEQYF
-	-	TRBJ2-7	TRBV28	TGTGCCAGCGGATCGCTGGGGGTATCCTACGAGCAGTACTTC	CASGSLGVSYEQYF
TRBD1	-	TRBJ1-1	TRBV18	TGTGCCAGCTCACTGGGGACAGGGGGTAACACTGAAGCTTTCTTT	CASSLGTGGNTEAFF
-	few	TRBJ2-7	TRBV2	TGTGCCAGCAGGGTGGCCGGGTTGTACTACGAGCAGTACTTC	CASRVAGLYYEQYF
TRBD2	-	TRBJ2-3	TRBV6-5	TGTGCCAGCAGTACTAGCGGGGGGGCCCCAGATACGCAGTATTTT	CASSTSGGAPDTQYF
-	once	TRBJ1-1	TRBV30	TGTGCCTGGAGTGTCCGGGGGCGGACTGAAGCTTTCTTT	CAWSVRGRTEAFF
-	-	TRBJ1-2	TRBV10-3	TGTGCCATCAAAGGGACGGTAAGGGACTATGGCTACACCTTC	CAIKGTVRDYGYTF
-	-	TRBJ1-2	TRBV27	TGTGCCAGCAGTTTACAGGGCCCCCCCTATGGCTACACCTTC	CASSLQGPPYGYTF
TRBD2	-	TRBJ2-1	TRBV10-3	TGTGCCATCAGTGAGGTTAGCGGGGGGAATTCTTACAATGAGCAGTTCTTC	CAISEVSGGNSYNEQFF
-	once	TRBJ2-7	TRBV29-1	TGCAGCGTCCAGAAACGCAGGGGCCCAACCTACGAGCAGTACTTC	CSVQKRRGPTYEQYF
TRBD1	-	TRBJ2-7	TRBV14	TGTGCCAGCAGCCAAGATCTTACAGGGGTGTATGAGCAGTACTTC	CASSQDLTGVYEQYF
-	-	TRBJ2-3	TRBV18	TGTGCCAGCTCACCAACAGAGCTCGGCACAGATACGCAGTATTTT	CASSPTELGTDTQYF
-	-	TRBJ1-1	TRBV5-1	TGCGCCAGCATGTCCCTGAACACTGAAGCTTTCTTT	CASMSLNTEAFF
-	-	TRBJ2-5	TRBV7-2	TGTGCCAGCAGCTTAGCGGGGGGCGGACCAGAGACCCAGTACTTC	CASSLAGGGPETQYF
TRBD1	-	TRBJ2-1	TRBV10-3	TGTGCCATCAGCCCCCGGACAGGGGGCGATGAGCAGTTCTTC	CAISPRTGGDEQFF
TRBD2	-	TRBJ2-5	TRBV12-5	TGTGCTAGTGGTCAACTAGCGGCCCTAGAGACCCAGTACTTC	CASGQLAALETQYF
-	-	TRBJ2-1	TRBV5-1	TGCGCCAGCAGCCCCGAGGGGGGATCCTACAATGAGCAGTTCTTC	CASSPEGGSYNEQFF
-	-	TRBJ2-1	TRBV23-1	TGCGCCAGCAGTCAATTTACGGGGGACAATGAGCAGTTCTTC	CASSQFTGDNEQFF
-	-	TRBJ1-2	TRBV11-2	TGTGCCAGCAGCCCCAGAACAGGGAACGGCTATGGCTACACCTTC	CASSPRTGNGYGYTF
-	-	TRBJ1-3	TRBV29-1	TGCAGCGCCCGCTCCACGGGTATTGGACCTGGAAACACCATATATTTT	CSARSTGIGPGNTIYF
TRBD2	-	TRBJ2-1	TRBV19	TGTGCCAGTAGTCCTAGCCCGGGACTAGCGGACCTGAGGGCCAATGAGCAGTTCTTC	CASSPSPGLADLRANEQFF
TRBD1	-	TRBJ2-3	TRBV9	TGTGCCAGCAGCGTAGGGACAGGATTTAGCACAGATACGCAGTATTTT	CASSVGTGFSTDTQYF
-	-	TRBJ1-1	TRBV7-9	TGTGCCAGCAGCTTAGGAGGGTTGAACACTGAAGCTTTCTTT	CASSLGGLNTEAFF
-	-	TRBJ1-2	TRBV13	TGTGCCAGCAGCTTAACTAACTATGGCTACACCTTC	CASSLTNYGYTF
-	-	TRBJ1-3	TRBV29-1	TGCAGCGTTGAATCCCTGCCAGGAGACACCATATATTTT	CSVESLPGDTIYF
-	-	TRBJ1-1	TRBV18	TGTGCCAGCTCAGCACAGCTAAACACTGAAGCTTTCTTT	CASSAQLNTEAFF
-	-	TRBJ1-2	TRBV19	TGTGCCAGTAGTATGGTCGGCTACTATGGCTACACCTTC	CASSMVGYYGYTF
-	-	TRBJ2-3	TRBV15	TGTGCCACCAGCAGAGATAGGACAGGCACAGATACGCAGTATTTT	CATSRDRTGTDTQYF
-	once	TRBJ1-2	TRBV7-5	TGTGTCAGAAGCTCCGGGGGGCAGGGTGACTATGGCTACACCTTC	CVRSSGGQGDYGYTF
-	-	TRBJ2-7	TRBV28	TGTGCCAGCGTCGGGACTCCGAGCTCCTACGAGCAGTACTTC	CASVGTPSSYEQYF
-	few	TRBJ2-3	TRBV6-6	TGTGCCAGCAGTTACTCCCGGGCGGGATCAGATACGCAGTATTTT	CASSYSRAGSDTQYF
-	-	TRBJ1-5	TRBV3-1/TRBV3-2	TGTGCCAGCAGCCAGGGGGGAACTAGCAATCAGCCCCAGCATTTT	CASSQGGTSNQPQHF
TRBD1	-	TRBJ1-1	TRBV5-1	TGCGCCAGCACCCGGGACAGCCTAATGAACACTGAAGCTTTCTTT	CASTRDSLMNTEAFF
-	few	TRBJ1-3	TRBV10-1	TGCGCCAGCAGTGAGTCCTCGGCTTCTGGAAACACCATATATTTT	CASSESSASGNTIYF
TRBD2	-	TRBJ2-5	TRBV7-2	TGTGCCAGCAGCTCCCCCGAGGGACTAGCGGGGGGTCGAGGGACCCAGTACTTC	CASSSPEGLAGGRGTQYF
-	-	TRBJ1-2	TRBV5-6	TGTGCCAGCAGATCTGCTGGGGGCAACTATGGCTACACCTTC	CASRSAGGNYGYTF
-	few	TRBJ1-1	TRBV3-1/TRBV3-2	TGTGCCAGCAGCCAAGATTTGGGACCTCTCGAGTTTGGAGCTTTCTTT	CASSQDLGPLEFGAFF
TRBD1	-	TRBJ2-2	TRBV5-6	TGTGCCAGCAGCTTGGTGGACAGGGGGAACGTAGGGAAGCTGTTTTTT	CASSLVDRGNVGKLFF